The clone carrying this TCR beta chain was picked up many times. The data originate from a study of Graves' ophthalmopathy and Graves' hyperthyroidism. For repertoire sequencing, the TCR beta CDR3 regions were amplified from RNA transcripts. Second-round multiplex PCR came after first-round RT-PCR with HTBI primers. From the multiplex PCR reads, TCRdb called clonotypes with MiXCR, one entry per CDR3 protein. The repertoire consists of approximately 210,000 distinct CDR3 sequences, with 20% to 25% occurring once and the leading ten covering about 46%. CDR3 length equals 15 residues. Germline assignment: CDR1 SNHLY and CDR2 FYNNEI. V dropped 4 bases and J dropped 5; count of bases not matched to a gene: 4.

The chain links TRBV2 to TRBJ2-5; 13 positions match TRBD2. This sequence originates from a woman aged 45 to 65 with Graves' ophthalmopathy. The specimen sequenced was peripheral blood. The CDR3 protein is CASSVGLAGVETQYF. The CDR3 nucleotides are TGTGCCAGCAGTGTAGGACTAGCGGGAGTGGAGACCCAGTACTTC.